This is a list of T cell receptor beta chains from one sample in a study of blood T cell repertoires in COVID-19. Measured with immunoSEQ multiplex PCR; TCRdb has only the in-frame clones, and not every one. Found here are 300,000 to 350,000 clones, almost 90% of them singletons; the top ten hold about 1%. The specimen sequenced was peripheral blood. The receptors were sampled from a woman aged 40 to 55 with COVID-19, enrolled during active disease. Each CDR3 is given with its conserved first and last residue. A D gene is named only where the DNA matches it firmly. Size values are once, few and many counts, or a class for expanded clones, and some rows have none.

V gene: TRBV5-5; D gene: TRBD1; J gene: TRBJ2-7; clone size: NA; CDR3 protein: CASSLSSVGTGGSYEQYF; CDR3 DNA: TGTGCCAGCAGCTTGAGCTCGGTCGGGACAGGGGGCTCCTACGAGCAGTACTTC
V gene: TRBV7-3; D gene: TRBD1; J gene: TRBJ1-2; clone size: NA; CDR3 protein: CASSLGGGQGYTF; CDR3 DNA: TGTGCCAGCAGCTTAGGAGGGGGCCAAGGCTACACCTTC
V gene: TRBV21-1; D gene: NA; J gene: TRBJ1-1; clone size: NA; CDR3 protein: CASSTDRERGTEAFF; CDR3 DNA: TGTGCCAGCAGCACCGACAGGGAACGGGGCACTGAAGCTTTCTTT
V gene: TRBV5-1; D gene: NA; J gene: TRBJ2-2; clone size: NA; CDR3 protein: CASSWDFVNTGELFF; CDR3 DNA: TGCGCCAGCAGCTGGGACTTCGTGAACACCGGGGAGCTGTTTTTT
V gene: TRBV7-9; D gene: NA; J gene: TRBJ1-6; clone size: once; CDR3 protein: CASSLAWRDGLGSPLHF; CDR3 DNA: TGTGCCAGCAGCTTAGCGTGGCGGGACGGTCTTGGGTCACCCCTCCACTTT
V gene: TRBV6-2/TRBV6-3; D gene: TRBD1; J gene: TRBJ1-1; clone size: NA; CDR3 protein: CASSYAVTGYEAFF; CDR3 DNA: TGTGCCAGCAGTTACGCCGTGACAGGGTATGAAGCTTTCTTT
V gene: TRBV6-7; D gene: TRBD1; J gene: TRBJ2-1; clone size: NA; CDR3 protein: CASRRSTGPYNEQFF; CDR3 DNA: TGTGCCAGCAGGCGTTCGACAGGGCCCTACAATGAGCAGTTCTTC
V gene: TRBV30; D gene: TRBD2; J gene: TRBJ2-1; clone size: NA; CDR3 protein: CAWARSGGSYNEQFF; CDR3 DNA: TGTGCCTGGGCCCGGAGCGGGGGGTCCTACAATGAGCAGTTCTTC
V gene: TRBV4-1; D gene: NA; J gene: TRBJ2-7; clone size: once; CDR3 protein: CASSQDIVREQYF; CDR3 DNA: TGCGCCAGCAGCCAAGATATAGTCCGGGAGCAGTACTTC
V gene: TRBV6-1; D gene: TRBD1; J gene: TRBJ2-4; clone size: NA; CDR3 protein: CASSELRDRLASDIQYF; CDR3 DNA: TGTGCCAGCAGTGAACTCCGGGACAGATTGGCCTCGGACATTCAGTACTTC
V gene: TRBV7-9; D gene: TRBD1; J gene: TRBJ1-1; clone size: few; CDR3 protein: CASSPQTGTGTEAFF; CDR3 DNA: TGTGCCAGCAGCCCACAGACAGGGACTGGCACTGAAGCTTTCTTT
V gene: TRBV9; D gene: TRBD1; J gene: TRBJ1-3; clone size: NA; CDR3 protein: CASSVMANLGTGFSGNTIYF; CDR3 DNA: TGTGCCAGCAGCGTAATGGCAAATTTAGGGACAGGGTTCTCTGGAAACACCATATATTTT
V gene: TRBV7-9; D gene: TRBD1; J gene: TRBJ1-6; clone size: NA; CDR3 protein: CAIETGSSYNSPLHF; CDR3 DNA: TGTGCCATCGAGACAGGGAGCTCCTATAATTCACCCCTCCACTTT
V gene: TRBV15; D gene: NA; J gene: TRBJ1-5; clone size: NA; CDR3 protein: CATSSMSHSNQPQHF; CDR3 DNA: TGTGCCACCAGCAGCATGAGCCATAGCAATCAGCCCCAGCATTTT
V gene: TRBV7-8; D gene: NA; J gene: TRBJ1-1; clone size: NA; CDR3 protein: CASSVRGNTEAFF; CDR3 DNA: TGTGCCAGCAGCGTTCGAGGGAACACTGAAGCTTTCTTT
V gene: TRBV3-1/TRBV3-2; D gene: NA; J gene: TRBJ1-2; clone size: NA; CDR3 protein: CASSPPAGYGYTF; CDR3 DNA: TGTGCCAGCAGCCCCCCGGCAGGTTATGGCTACACCTTC
V gene: TRBV4-1; D gene: TRBD1; J gene: TRBJ1-4; clone size: NA; CDR3 protein: CASSQVGSLGTGNEKLFF; CDR3 DNA: TGCGCCAGCAGCCAAGTTGGAAGTCTAGGGACAGGGAATGAAAAACTGTTTTTT
V gene: TRBV30; D gene: TRBD1; J gene: TRBJ1-1; clone size: NA; CDR3 protein: CAWSAFPGQDMNTEAFF; CDR3 DNA: TGTGCCTGGAGTGCATTCCCGGGACAGGATATGAACACTGAAGCTTTCTTT
V gene: TRBV10-3; D gene: TRBD2; J gene: TRBJ2-3; clone size: NA; CDR3 protein: CAIGTSDSTDTQYF; CDR3 DNA: TGTGCCATCGGGACTAGCGATAGCACAGATACGCAGTATTTT
V gene: TRBV30; D gene: NA; J gene: TRBJ1-1; clone size: NA; CDR3 protein: CAWSVIWRGTEAFF; CDR3 DNA: TGTGCCTGGAGTGTAATCTGGCGGGGCACTGAAGCTTTCTTT
V gene: TRBV19; D gene: TRBD1; J gene: TRBJ1-5; clone size: NA; CDR3 protein: CASSVGTGSNQPQHF; CDR3 DNA: TGTGCCAGTAGTGTGGGGACAGGGAGCAATCAGCCCCAGCATTTT
V gene: TRBV10-2; D gene: NA; J gene: TRBJ2-2; clone size: NA; CDR3 protein: CASSELTGAGELFF; CDR3 DNA: TGCGCCAGCAGTGAGTTAACCGGGGCCGGGGAGCTGTTTTTT
V gene: TRBV28; D gene: NA; J gene: TRBJ2-7; clone size: NA; CDR3 protein: CASSSSTSFRYEQYF; CDR3 DNA: TGTGCCAGCAGTTCCTCGACTAGTTTTCGCTACGAGCAGTACTTC
V gene: TRBV5-1; D gene: TRBD1; J gene: TRBJ2-7; clone size: NA; CDR3 protein: CASSRDGTGTYEQYF; CDR3 DNA: TGCGCCAGCAGCCGCGACGGGACAGGCACCTACGAGCAGTACTTC
V gene: TRBV19; D gene: NA; J gene: TRBJ2-7; clone size: NA; CDR3 protein: CASSITGFHEQYF; CDR3 DNA: TGTGCCAGTAGTATAACCGGGTTCCACGAGCAGTACTTC
V gene: TRBV18; D gene: NA; J gene: TRBJ2-7; clone size: NA; CDR3 protein: CASSPRRGRNEQYF; CDR3 DNA: TGTGCCAGCTCACCTCGTCGGGGAAGGAACGAGCAGTACTTC
V gene: TRBV5-6; D gene: TRBD1; J gene: TRBJ1-1; clone size: NA; CDR3 protein: CASSIVQGGAFF; CDR3 DNA: TGTGCCAGCAGCATAGTGCAGGGGGGAGCTTTCTTT
V gene: TRBV7-9; D gene: NA; J gene: TRBJ1-5; clone size: NA; CDR3 protein: CASSLARGDQPQHF; CDR3 DNA: TGTGCCAGCAGCTTGGCCAGGGGCGATCAGCCCCAGCATTTT
V gene: TRBV5-4; D gene: TRBD1; J gene: TRBJ1-1; clone size: NA; CDR3 protein: CAILQGPLNTEAFF; CDR3 DNA: TGTGCCATCCTACAGGGGCCCTTGAACACTGAAGCTTTCTTT
V gene: TRBV5-6; D gene: NA; J gene: TRBJ1-4; clone size: NA; CDR3 protein: CASSPIEGVSPNEKLFF; CDR3 DNA: TGTGCCAGCAGCCCCATAGAGGGAGTCTCACCTAATGAAAAACTGTTTTTT
V gene: TRBV5-4; D gene: TRBD1; J gene: TRBJ1-5; clone size: NA; CDR3 protein: CASSLGQGGDQPQHF; CDR3 DNA: TGTGCCAGCAGCTTAGGACAGGGAGGGGACCAGCCCCAGCATTTT
V gene: TRBV6-5; D gene: NA; J gene: TRBJ1-2; clone size: NA; CDR3 protein: CASAPLRNYGYTF; CDR3 DNA: TGTGCCAGCGCCCCCCTCAGGAACTATGGCTACACCTTC
V gene: TRBV7-2; D gene: NA; J gene: TRBJ1-1; clone size: NA; CDR3 protein: CASSQLTGTFMNTEAFF; CDR3 DNA: TGTGCCAGCAGCCAATTGACAGGTACCTTTATGAACACTGAAGCTTTCTTT
V gene: TRBV12-3/TRBV12-4; D gene: NA; J gene: TRBJ1-2; clone size: NA; CDR3 protein: CASSSNTGDGYTF; CDR3 DNA: TGTGCCAGCAGTTCCAATACAGGCGATGGCTACACCTTC
V gene: TRBV7-2; D gene: NA; J gene: TRBJ1-1; clone size: NA; CDR3 protein: CASSLVAPLITGTEAFF; CDR3 DNA: TGTGCCAGCAGCTTAGTGGCGCCACTAATTACAGGCACTGAAGCTTTCTTT
V gene: TRBV13; D gene: NA; J gene: TRBJ1-1; clone size: once; CDR3 protein: CASSSALWGPNTEAFF; CDR3 DNA: TGTGCCAGCAGCTCTGCGTTGTGGGGGCCGAACACTGAAGCTTTCTTT
V gene: TRBV12-1; D gene: NA; J gene: TRBJ1-3; clone size: NA; CDR3 protein: CASSSKYYRGNTIYF; CDR3 DNA: TGTGCCAGCAGCTCCAAATACTACAGGGGGAACACCATATATTTT
V gene: TRBV7-6; D gene: NA; J gene: TRBJ1-2; clone size: NA; CDR3 protein: CASSLGATSTNYGYTF; CDR3 DNA: TGTGCCAGCAGCTTAGGAGCGACGAGTACTAACTATGGCTACACCTTC
V gene: TRBV10-1; D gene: NA; J gene: TRBJ1-5; clone size: once; CDR3 protein: CASSELEPYSNQPQHF; CDR3 DNA: TGCGCCAGCAGTGAGTTGGAGCCCTATAGCAATCAGCCCCAGCATTTT
V gene: TRBV20-1; D gene: NA; J gene: TRBJ2-1; clone size: NA; CDR3 protein: CSASGQYTPNEQFF; CDR3 DNA: TGCAGTGCTAGTGGACAGTATACCCCCAATGAGCAGTTCTTC
V gene: TRBV7-9; D gene: TRBD1; J gene: TRBJ1-2; clone size: NA; CDR3 protein: CASDPGQGPYGYTF; CDR3 DNA: TGTGCCAGCGACCCGGGACAGGGACCATATGGCTACACCTTC
V gene: TRBV5-1; D gene: TRBD1; J gene: TRBJ1-1; clone size: NA; CDR3 protein: CASSPGTVNTEAFF; CDR3 DNA: TGCGCCAGCAGTCCCGGGACAGTGAACACTGAAGCTTTCTTT
V gene: TRBV7-2; D gene: NA; J gene: TRBJ2-2; clone size: NA; CDR3 protein: CASSLQPPGLNTGELFF; CDR3 DNA: TGTGCCAGCAGCTTACAGCCCCCGGGACTGAACACCGGGGAGCTGTTTTTT
V gene: TRBV3-1/TRBV3-2; D gene: NA; J gene: TRBJ2-1; clone size: NA; CDR3 protein: CASSQDRAWNEQFF; CDR3 DNA: TGTGCCAGCAGCCAAGACAGGGCCTGGAATGAGCAGTTCTTC
V gene: TRBV6-5; D gene: NA; J gene: TRBJ1-1; clone size: NA; CDR3 protein: CASRRGDGEAFF; CDR3 DNA: TGTGCCAGCAGAAGGGGTGATGGTGAAGCTTTCTTT
V gene: TRBV7-2; D gene: TRBD1; J gene: TRBJ1-5; clone size: once; CDR3 protein: CASSTRTGGSQPQHF; CDR3 DNA: TGTGCCAGCAGCACAAGGACAGGGGGGAGCCAGCCCCAGCATTTT
V gene: TRBV5-1; D gene: TRBD1; J gene: TRBJ1-2; clone size: few; CDR3 protein: CASSGQKTGDVGYTF; CDR3 DNA: TGCGCCAGCAGCGGCCAAAAGACAGGGGACGTCGGCTACACCTTC
V gene: TRBV6-4; D gene: NA; J gene: TRBJ2-1; clone size: NA; CDR3 protein: CASSDIGSRNEQFF; CDR3 DNA: TGTGCCAGCAGCGACATCGGGAGTAGAAATGAGCAGTTCTTC
V gene: TRBV5-4; D gene: TRBD2; J gene: TRBJ2-5; clone size: NA; CDR3 protein: CASSQAGVEETQYF; CDR3 DNA: TGTGCCAGCAGCCAGGCGGGGGTGGAGGAGACCCAGTACTTC
V gene: TRBV30; D gene: TRBD1; J gene: TRBJ1-1; clone size: NA; CDR3 protein: CAWSGDRDTEAFF; CDR3 DNA: TGTGCCTGGAGCGGGGACAGGGACACTGAAGCTTTCTTT
V gene: TRBV5-4; D gene: NA; J gene: TRBJ1-2; clone size: NA; CDR3 protein: CASSFSGAGGGYTF; CDR3 DNA: TGTGCCAGCAGCTTTTCCGGTGCCGGGGGTGGCTACACCTTC
V gene: TRBV3-1/TRBV3-2; D gene: NA; J gene: TRBJ1-1; clone size: few; CDR3 protein: CASSLARGQEAFF; CDR3 DNA: TGTGCCAGCAGCCTTGCGCGAGGGCAGGAAGCTTTCTTT
V gene: TRBV28; D gene: TRBD2; J gene: TRBJ2-7; clone size: NA; CDR3 protein: CASSPLGRGRAGSSYEQYF; CDR3 DNA: TGTGCCAGCAGTCCTCTAGGACGGGGGAGAGCGGGAAGCTCCTACGAGCAGTACTTC
V gene: TRBV4-3; D gene: TRBD1; J gene: TRBJ2-3; clone size: once; CDR3 protein: CASSQARTGASDTQYF; CDR3 DNA: TGCGCCAGCAGCCAAGCCCGGACAGGGGCTTCAGATACGCAGTATTTT